This T cell receptor (beta chain) was obtained from a study of blood T cell repertoires in COVID-19. In the original analysis: How many nucleated cells were present was estimated from reference gene primer amplification. Method: immunoSEQ multiplex PCR; TCRdb's copy keeps in-frame clones and lacks some. V and J calls and clone size follow that table, whereas D and trimming were derived from the DNA. The sample yields a few hundred thousand clones, 80% to 90% seen once. This CDR3 region has 14 residues. The germline CDR1 and CDR2 sequences are SEHNR and FQNEAQ (reference sequence). V trimming: 3 bases; J trimming: 10 bases; junction bases outside the gene matches: 5. Clinical history reported by participants formed the basis on which cohorts were assigned.

The clonotype comes from a woman in her 50s who had recovered from COVID-19. The chain uses TRBV7-9 and TRBJ2-1, with 11 nucleotides matching TRBD2. Sequenced sample: PBMCs or T cells enriched from blood (not recorded which). The CDR3 spells CASSFSGRADEQFF. The CDR3, as DNA: TGTGCCAGCAGCTTTAGCGGGAGGGCCGACGAGCAGTTCTTC.